This TCR beta chain was captured by sequencing in a study of blood T cell repertoires in COVID-19 (dated by TCRdb to about 2020). For context, the study as a whole: Samples covering the acute and convalescent phases of COVID-19 were provided by collaborators in the United States, Italy and Spain. A de-identified subject ID, COVID-19 status, age in years and sex were almost always included in the sample metadata. Samples came from the ongoing ImmuneRACE study (first 160 participants) plus 1,254 subjects from 6 global collaborators. Where available, HLA class I and class II types were taken from metadata supplied by the sample provider and were not determined by assay-based typing. The dataset comprised deeply sampled blood TCRbeta repertoires from subjects exposed to, actively infected with, or recovered from COVID-19. The repertoires were released in a freely available public database intended as a resource for research on the immune response to SARS-CoV-2. The prospective study material was composed of cDNA or gDNA derived from T cells, B-cell-depleted T cells, or PBMCs. The study at large found these results: The amount of clinical and demographic metadata varied by source and participant and was provided uncurated.

Participants in the prospective study were aged roughly 18 to 100 years, lived in some 24 United States geographic areas, and enrolled through a virtual design. To assign participants to cohorts, the prospective study relied on clinical history that participants themselves reported in a screening survey and a study questionnaire. In the prospective study, mobile phlebotomists collected whole blood, serum and a nasopharyngeal or oropharyngeal swab from each participant. Participants in the prospective study had the option to provide additional blood draws and questionnaires over a 2-month period. Prospective study blood samples were shipped either frozen or at room temperature before DNA extraction. The trim is 10 bases for V and 5 bases for J, with a gap of 11 bases between the germline ends. Spanning cysteine to phenylalanine, the CDR3 consists of 11 amino acids. Of all the DNA, just the CDR3 is kept, 33 bases in frame from base 1. According to the germline V gene (reference sequence), CDR1 reads MNHEY and CDR2 reads SMNVEV.

TCRbeta CDR3 regions were amplified from genomic DNA using the immunoSEQ Assay, a bias-controlled multiplex PCR. As for the original processing: Nucleated cell counts per sample were estimated from amplification of reference gene primers within the assay. Sequence reads were collapsed and filtered to measure the absolute abundance of every unique TCRbeta CDR3 rearrangement. For each sample, productive Simpson clonality was calculated as the square root of Simpson's diversity index across productive rearrangements. TCRdb holds this immuneACCESS table with in-frame rearrangements only. Some clones are missing; in checked studies, unresolved V genes explain under half, and the rest has no known cause. V, J and clone size are taken as reported in that table, and D and trimming were inferred from the DNA itself. In all, the sample holds 250,000 to 350,000 clones, and nearly 90% of those were seen once. The ten largest clones capture approximately 4% of the sample.

As concerns this clone: Its antigen is not yet known. Per-base qualities were not stored, and no clone one base away is much larger.

The sample taken for sequencing was PBMCs or T cells enriched from blood (not recorded which). This chain is built from TRBV27 and TRBJ1-1; the D gene is possibly TRBD1, with 5 bases matching. This receptor was obtained from a woman between 18 and 30 years old with acute COVID-19. The DNA sequence follows: TGTGCCATCCACCGGGGGACTGAAGCTTTCTTT. It encodes CAIHRGTEAFF.